The entry that follows covers one T cell receptor beta chain sequence. No antigen is known for it. No much larger clone is present one base from it, and per-base qualities are unavailable. This entry comes from a study of molecular identifiers for immune sequencing clone quantification (dated by TCRdb to the late 2010s). Describing the broader study: For a replicate experiment, RNA from approximately 20,000 or 100,000 naive CD8 T cells was divided into five aliquots, and four of the five aliquots were sequenced. CD8 T cells were used in a methods study to benchmark molecular-identifier clustering-based TCR repertoire sequencing (MIDCIRS) and TCR RNA copy counting. Overall study outcomes, separate from this receptor: The naive libraries included spiked-in Jurkat TCR RNA (under eleven copies' worth), and this Jurkat TCR RNA is not part of the donor repertoire. When barcode sub-clustering was left out, chimeric consensus sequences inflated TCR diversity, with chimeras reaching as high as 47%. Highly expanded clone sizes could be underestimated if identical TCR molecules share a barcode. A single cell's worth of spiked-in Jurkat TCR RNA was reported detectable even among under 1.3 million naive CD8 T cells. Modeling indicated about 3.1 TCR RNA copies recovered per cell, compared with about 9.4 by digital PCR, which implies a capture efficiency of 25% to 35%. In CMV-specific effector cells, clones with more than 20 RNA copies accounted for over 99% of molecules, whereas in naive cells such clones accounted for under 1%.

Deletion took 0 bases off V and 5 bases off J, with a span of 5 bases between the germline ends. Reading from cysteine to phenylalanine, the CDR3 counts 13 amino acids. This entry keeps only the CDR3 DNA: 39 bases, framed from base 1. CDR1 is given as SGDLS and CDR2 as YYNGEE, both from the germline V gene. Libraries of naive CD8 T cells were built from around 20,000 to 1,000,000 sorted cells, with 10%, 30% or 50% of the purified RNA used. Naive CD8 T cells, defined as CD8+CD4-CCR7+CD45RA+, were FACS-sorted into RLT Plus buffer on a BD FACSAria II. Detection sensitivity was tested by spiking Jurkat RNA equal to some 11 TCR copies' worth into samples containing 20,000-1,000,000 naive CD8 T cells. CD8 T cells were enriched with RosetteSep CD8+ T Cell Enrichment Cocktail and Ficoll-Paque, followed by ACK red cell lysis. The method behind the library was PCR. Reads for this sample came from a NextSeq 500. Bulk TCR libraries were made following a previously described method, with the TCR primers given in Table S5. The Qiagen AllPrep DNA/RNA kit was used to purify total RNA. Before any analysis, reads coming from multiple sequencing runs of the same library were combined into one pool. From the authors' description of their analysis: Only reads with exact TCR constant sequence were kept, trimmed to 150 nt, and grouped by their 12-nt molecular barcodes. Reads within each barcode group were sub-clustered using a 15% Levenshtein threshold, and quality-weighted consensus sequences were constructed for each RNA molecule. Non-functional sequences were removed, as were lower-count sequences one edit away from another. On the basis of fitting two negative binomial distributions, barcode sub-clusters with fewer than 20% of the maximum read count were discarded. TCRdb trimmed public reads at Q25 via fastp, called clones via MiXCR and kept in-frame beta chains. Records with the same CDR3 protein are collapsed into one entry carrying the most frequent genes and DNA. The V and J calls come from TCRdb's annotation, not from the publication. In this sample the table shows about 320,000 distinct CDR3 sequences, roughly 24% of which occur a single time. Together, the top ten hold 0.74% of the sample.

Sequenced input: naive CD8+ T cells from blood, with Jurkat cell RNA spiked in. This specimen's cell subset or site label, per the study, means: FACS-sorted CD8+CD4-CCR7+CD45RA+ naive T cells. The TCR sequence derives from a human donor in good health. Some libraries in this study had Jurkat cell RNA spiked in. Recombination joined TRBV9 with TRBJ2-2, with the D gene not clear enough to name. The DNA sequence is as follows: TGTGCCAGCAGCGTAGTTGAGACCGGGGAGCTGTTTTTT. The encoded protein is CASSVVETGELFF.